This T cell receptor (beta chain) was observed in a study of shared clonotypes between healthy human individuals. In the naive CD8 group, cells lacked CD45RO and were positively selected for CCR7, so terminally differentiated effector memory CD45RA+ cells were left out. The donors, healthy adults who were HIV-negative, had experienced no recent acute infections or vaccinations. Genomic DNA per cell subset filled all wells of several immunoSEQ plates. Template for every sorted-subset replicate PCR totaled 200 to 250 ng DNA, around 33,000 T cell genomes. Per the original methods: As immunoSEQ supplied junction-only sequences (without quality scores), filtering differed. Only in-frame clones appear in the TCRdb table, and some are missing; sequencing was by immunoSEQ multiplex PCR. The D gene and trimming were derived from the DNA, and the V and J assignments and clone size from that table. The sample includes about 820,000 clones, around 93% of them seen just once.

CDR3 length equals 16 residues. V lost 2 bases to trimming and J lost 3 bases, with 16 bases between them. Germline lookup yields CDR1 KGHSH and CDR2 LQKENI. The sample consisted of naive CD8+ T cells sorted from blood. The rearrangement uses TRBV18 and TRBJ1-2; D perhaps matches TRBD1 (5 bases). The TCR originated in a man aged 25 to 45 in good health. CDR3 in amino acids: CASSPVRDGVDYGYTF. The CDR3 DNA reads as TGTGCCAGCTCACCAGTCAGGGACGGGGTTGACTATGGCTACACCTTC.